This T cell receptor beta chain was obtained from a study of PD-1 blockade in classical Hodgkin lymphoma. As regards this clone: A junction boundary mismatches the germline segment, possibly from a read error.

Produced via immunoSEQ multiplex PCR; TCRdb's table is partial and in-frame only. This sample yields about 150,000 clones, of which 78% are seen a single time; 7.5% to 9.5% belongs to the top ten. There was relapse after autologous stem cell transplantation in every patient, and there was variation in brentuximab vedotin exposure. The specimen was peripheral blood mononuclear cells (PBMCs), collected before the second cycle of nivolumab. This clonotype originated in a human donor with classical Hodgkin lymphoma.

CDR3 loop: CASSLPPAEKLFF. The CDR3 DNA follows: TGTGCCAGCAGCTTGCCTCCGGCAGAAAAACTGTTTTTT. V and J are TRBV5-1 and TRBJ1-4; D ambiguous. The CDR3 sequence is 13 residues long. Germline lookup yields CDR1 SGHRS and CDR2 YFSETQ.